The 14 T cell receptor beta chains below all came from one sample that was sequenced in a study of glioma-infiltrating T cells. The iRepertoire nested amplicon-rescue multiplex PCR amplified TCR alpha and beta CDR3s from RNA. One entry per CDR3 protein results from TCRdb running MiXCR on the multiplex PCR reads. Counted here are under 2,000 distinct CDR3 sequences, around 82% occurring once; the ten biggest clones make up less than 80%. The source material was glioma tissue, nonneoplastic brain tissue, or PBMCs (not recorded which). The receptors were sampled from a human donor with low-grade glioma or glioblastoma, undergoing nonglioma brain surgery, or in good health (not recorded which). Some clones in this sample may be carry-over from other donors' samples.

In nucleotides, the CDR3 is TGCGCCAGCAGCCCTGAATGGACAGATACGCAGTATTTT. Encoded protein: CASSPEWTDTQYF. The rearrangement links TRBV4-1 to TRBJ2-3; D unresolved. The CDR3 is made up of 13 amino acids. The V gene lost 4 bases and the J gene lost 3 bases, with 8 bases spanning the gap. CDR1 is MGHRA and CDR2 is YSYEKL in the germline V gene.

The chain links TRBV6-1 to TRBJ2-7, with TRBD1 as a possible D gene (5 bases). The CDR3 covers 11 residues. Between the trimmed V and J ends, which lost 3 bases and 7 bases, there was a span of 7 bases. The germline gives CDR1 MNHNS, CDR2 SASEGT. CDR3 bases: TGTGCCAGCAGTGACCGGACAGAGCAGTACTTC. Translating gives CASSDRTEQYF.

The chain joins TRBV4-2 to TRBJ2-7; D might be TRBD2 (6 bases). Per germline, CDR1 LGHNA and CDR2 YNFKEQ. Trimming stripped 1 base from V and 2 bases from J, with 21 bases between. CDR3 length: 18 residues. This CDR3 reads CASSQGPLNSGAPYEQYF. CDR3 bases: TGTGCCAGCAGCCAAGGCCCTCTGAATAGCGGAGCCCCCTACGAGCAGTACTTC.

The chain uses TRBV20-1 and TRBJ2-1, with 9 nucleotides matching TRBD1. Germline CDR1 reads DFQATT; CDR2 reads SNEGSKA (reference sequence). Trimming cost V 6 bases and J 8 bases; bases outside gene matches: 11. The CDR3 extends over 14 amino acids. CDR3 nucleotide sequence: TGCAGTGCCGTCCCGGGACAGGGAGGGGATGAGCAGTTCTTC. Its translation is CSAVPGQGGDEQFF.

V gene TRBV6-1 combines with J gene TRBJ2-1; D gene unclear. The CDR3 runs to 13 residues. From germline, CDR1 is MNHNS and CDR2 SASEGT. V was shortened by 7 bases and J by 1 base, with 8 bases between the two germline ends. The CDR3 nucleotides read TGTGCCAGCATTGACGGGTCCTACAATGAGCAGTTCTTC. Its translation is CASIDGSYNEQFF.

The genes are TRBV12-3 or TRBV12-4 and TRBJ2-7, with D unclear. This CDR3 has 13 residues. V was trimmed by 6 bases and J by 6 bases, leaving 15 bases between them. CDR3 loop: CASSPTPGGEQYF. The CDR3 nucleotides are TGTGCCAGCAGCCCCACCCCAGGCGGCGAGCAGTACTTC.

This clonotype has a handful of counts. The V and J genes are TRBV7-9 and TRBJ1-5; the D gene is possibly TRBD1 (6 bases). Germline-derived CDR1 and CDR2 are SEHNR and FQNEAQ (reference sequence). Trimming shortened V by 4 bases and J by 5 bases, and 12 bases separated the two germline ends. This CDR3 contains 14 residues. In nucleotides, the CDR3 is TGTGCCAGCAGCTCTGACAGGAGCCATCAGCCCCAGCATTTT. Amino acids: CASSSDRSHQPQHF.

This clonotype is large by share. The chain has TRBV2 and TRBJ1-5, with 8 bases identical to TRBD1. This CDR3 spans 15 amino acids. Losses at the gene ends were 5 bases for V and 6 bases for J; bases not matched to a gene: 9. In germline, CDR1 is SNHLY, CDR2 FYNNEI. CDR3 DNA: TGTGCCAGCAGTCTGGACAGGGATGGTGGTCAGCCCCAGCATTTT. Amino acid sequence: CASSLDRDGGQPQHF.

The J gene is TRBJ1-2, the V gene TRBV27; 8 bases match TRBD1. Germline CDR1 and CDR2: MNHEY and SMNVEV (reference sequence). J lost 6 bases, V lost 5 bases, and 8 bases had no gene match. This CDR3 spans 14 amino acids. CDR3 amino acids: CASSRLSGGDGYTF. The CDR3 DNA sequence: TGTGCCAGCAGTCGACTCTCAGGGGGCGATGGCTACACCTTC.

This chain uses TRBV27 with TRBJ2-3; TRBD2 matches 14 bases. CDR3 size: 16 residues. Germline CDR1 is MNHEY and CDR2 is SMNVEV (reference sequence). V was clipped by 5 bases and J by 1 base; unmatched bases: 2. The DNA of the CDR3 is TGTGCCAGCAGTCCGGGACTAGCGGGAGGCACAGATACGCAGTATTTT. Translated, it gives CASSPGLAGGTDTQYF.

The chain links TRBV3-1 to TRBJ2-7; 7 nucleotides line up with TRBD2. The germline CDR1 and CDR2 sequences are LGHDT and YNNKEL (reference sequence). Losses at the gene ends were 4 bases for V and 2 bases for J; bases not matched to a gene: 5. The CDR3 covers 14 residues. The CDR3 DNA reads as TGTGCCAGCAGCCTTCAGCGGGGACCCTACGAGCAGTACTTC. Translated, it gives CASSLQRGPYEQYF.

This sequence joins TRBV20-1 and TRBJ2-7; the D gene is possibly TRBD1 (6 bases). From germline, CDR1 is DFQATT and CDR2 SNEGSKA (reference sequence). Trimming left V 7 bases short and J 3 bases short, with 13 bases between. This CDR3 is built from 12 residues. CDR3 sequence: CSGRDTDYEQYF. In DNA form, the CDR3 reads TGCAGTGGTCGGGACACGGACTACGAGCAGTACTTC.

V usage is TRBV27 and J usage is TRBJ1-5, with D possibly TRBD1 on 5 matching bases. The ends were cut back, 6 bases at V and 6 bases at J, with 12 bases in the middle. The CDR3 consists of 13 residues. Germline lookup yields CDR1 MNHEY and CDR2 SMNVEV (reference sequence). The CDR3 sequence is CASSVRDLQPQHF. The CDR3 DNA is TGTGCCAGCAGCGTCAGGGATCTTCAGCCCCAGCATTTT.

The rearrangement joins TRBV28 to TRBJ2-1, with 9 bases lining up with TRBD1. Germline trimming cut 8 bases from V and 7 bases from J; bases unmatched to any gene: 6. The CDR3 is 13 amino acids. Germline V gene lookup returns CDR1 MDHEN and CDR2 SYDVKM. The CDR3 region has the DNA TGTGCCAGCCTACGGACAGGGGTGAATGAGCAGTTCTTC. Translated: CASLRTGVNEQFF.